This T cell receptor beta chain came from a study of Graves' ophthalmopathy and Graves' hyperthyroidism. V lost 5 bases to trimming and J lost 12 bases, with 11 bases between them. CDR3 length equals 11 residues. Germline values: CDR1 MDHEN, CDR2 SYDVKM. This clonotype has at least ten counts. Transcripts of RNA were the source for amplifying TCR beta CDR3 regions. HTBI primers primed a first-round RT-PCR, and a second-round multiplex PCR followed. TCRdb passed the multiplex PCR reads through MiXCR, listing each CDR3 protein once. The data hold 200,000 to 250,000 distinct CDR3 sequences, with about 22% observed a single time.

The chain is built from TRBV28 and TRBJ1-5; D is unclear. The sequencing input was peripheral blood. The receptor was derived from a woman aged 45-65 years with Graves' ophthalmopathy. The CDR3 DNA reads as TGTGCCAGCAGTCTTCTCCCGGGCCAGCATTTT. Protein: CASSLLPGQHF.